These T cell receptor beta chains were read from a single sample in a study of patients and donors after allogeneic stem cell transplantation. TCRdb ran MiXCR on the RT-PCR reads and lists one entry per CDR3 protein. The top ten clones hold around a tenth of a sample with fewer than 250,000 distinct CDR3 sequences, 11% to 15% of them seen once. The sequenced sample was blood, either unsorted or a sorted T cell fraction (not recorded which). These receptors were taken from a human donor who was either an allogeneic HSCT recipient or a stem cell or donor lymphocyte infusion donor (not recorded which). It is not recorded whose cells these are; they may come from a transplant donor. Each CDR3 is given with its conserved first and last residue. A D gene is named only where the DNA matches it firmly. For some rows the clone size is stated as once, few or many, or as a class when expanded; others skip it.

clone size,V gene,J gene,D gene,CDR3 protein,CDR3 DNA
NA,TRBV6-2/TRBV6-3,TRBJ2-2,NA,CASAGQMNTGELFF,TGTGCCAGCGCGGGACAGATGAACACCGGGGAGCTGTTTTTT
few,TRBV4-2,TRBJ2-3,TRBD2,CASSRGGSSTDTQYF,TGTGCCAGCAGCCGGGGGGGGTCTAGCACAGATACGCAGTATTTT
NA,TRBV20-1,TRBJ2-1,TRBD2,CSASFRGGRLSYNEQFF,TGCAGTGCTAGTTTTCGCGGCGGGAGGCTCTCCTACAATGAGCAGTTCTTC
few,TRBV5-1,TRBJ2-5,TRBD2,CASSTSGGAVETQYF,TGCGCCAGCAGTACAAGCGGGGGGGCTGTTGAGACCCAGTACTTC
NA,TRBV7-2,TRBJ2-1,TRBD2,CASSLDGTNIFNEQFF,TGTGCCAGCAGCTTAGACGGGACTAATATATTCAATGAGCAGTTCTTC
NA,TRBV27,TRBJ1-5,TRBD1,CASSMLQGGTQHF,TGTGCCAGCAGTATGCTACAGGGGGGAACCCAGCATTTT
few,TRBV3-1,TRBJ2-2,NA,CASSQVLGGTGELFF,TGTGCCAGCAGCCAAGTTTTAGGGGGCACCGGGGAGCTGTTTTTT
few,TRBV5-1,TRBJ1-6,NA,CASSLGGAARGSPLHF,TGCGCCAGCAGCTTGGGGGGCGCGGCCCGAGGTTCACCCCTCCACTTT
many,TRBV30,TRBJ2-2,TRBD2,CAWKPGTSGSRELFF,TGTGCCTGGAAGCCGGGGACTAGCGGGAGTCGGGAGCTGTTTTTT
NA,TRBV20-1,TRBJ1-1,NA,CSARKLDTLNTEAFF,TGCAGTGCCCGGAAACTGGACACGCTGAACACTGAAGCTTTCTTT
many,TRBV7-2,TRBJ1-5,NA,CASSGYGQPQHF,TGTGCCAGCAGCGGGTATGGTCAGCCCCAGCATTTT
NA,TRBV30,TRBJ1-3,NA,CAWGTLGPGNTIYF,TGTGCCTGGGGGACCCTAGGTCCTGGAAACACCATATATTTT
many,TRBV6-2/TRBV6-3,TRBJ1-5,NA,CASSHYAGAGDQPQHF,TGTGCCAGCAGTCATTACGCGGGGGCTGGGGATCAGCCCCAGCATTTT
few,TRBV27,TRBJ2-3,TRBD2,CASSSPTGAGYTQYF,TGTGCCAGCAGCTCCCCGACCGGAGCGGGATATACGCAGTATTTT
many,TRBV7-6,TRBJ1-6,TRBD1,CASSHNRGSPLHF,TGTGCCAGCAGTCACAACAGGGGTTCACCCCTCCACTTT
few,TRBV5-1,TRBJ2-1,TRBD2,CASSKSGGESYNEQFF,TGCGCCAGCAGCAAATCCGGGGGGGAGTCCTACAATGAGCAGTTCTTC
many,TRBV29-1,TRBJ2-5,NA,CSAGLLRETQYF,TGCAGCGCCGGATTGTTAAGAGAGACCCAGTACTTC
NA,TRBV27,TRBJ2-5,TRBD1,CASGWTGRSQETQYF,TGTGCCAGCGGGTGGACAGGGAGAAGCCAAGAGACCCAGTACTTC
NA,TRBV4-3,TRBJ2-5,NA,CASSQDYTQETQYF,TGCGCCAGCAGCCAAGATTATACACAAGAGACCCAGTACTTC
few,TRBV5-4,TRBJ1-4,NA,CASSGPSSNEKLFF,TGTGCCAGCAGCGGACCGAGTTCTAATGAAAAACTGTTTTTT
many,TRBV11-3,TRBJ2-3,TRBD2,CASSRGTSGEADTQYF,TGTGCCAGCAGCCGTGGGACTAGCGGGGAAGCAGATACGCAGTATTTT
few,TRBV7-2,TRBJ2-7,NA,CASSLGGAHEQYF,TGTGCCAGCAGCCTGGGGGGGGCACACGAGCAGTACTTC
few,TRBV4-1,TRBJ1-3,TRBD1,CASSQPRQGEAGNTIYF,TGCGCCAGCAGCCAACCCAGACAGGGGGAGGCGGGAAACACCATATATTTT
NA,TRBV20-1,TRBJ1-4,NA,CSARDTTTNEKLFF,TGCAGTGCTAGAGACACCACAACTAATGAAAAACTGTTTTTT
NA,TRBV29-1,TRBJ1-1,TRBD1,CSGQGANTEAFF,TGCAGCGGACAGGGGGCAAACACTGAAGCTTTCTTT
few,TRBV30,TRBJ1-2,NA,CAWTVTNYGYTF,TGTGCCTGGACAGTGACTAACTATGGCTACACCTTC
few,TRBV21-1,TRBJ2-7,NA,CASSKEGTAYEQYF,TGTGCCAGCAGCAAAGAAGGGACAGCCTACGAGCAGTACTTC
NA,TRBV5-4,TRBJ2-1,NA,CASTSQGPYNEQFF,TGTGCCAGCACGTCTCAGGGGCCCTACAATGAGCAGTTCTTC
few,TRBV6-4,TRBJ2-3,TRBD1,CASSDNEDRTTDTQYF,TGTGCCAGCAGTGATAACGAGGACAGGACCACAGATACGCAGTATTTT
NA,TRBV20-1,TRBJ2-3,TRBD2,CSASTSGGAFTDTQYF,TGCAGTGCGTCAACTAGCGGGGGGGCCTTCACAGATACGCAGTATTTT
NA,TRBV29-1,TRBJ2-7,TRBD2,CSVGSEGTSGAGEQYF,TGCAGCGTTGGATCCGAGGGGACTAGCGGGGCCGGGGAGCAGTACTTC
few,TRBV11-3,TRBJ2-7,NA,CASSLDPREQYF,TGTGCCAGCAGCTTAGATCCCCGGGAGCAGTACTTC
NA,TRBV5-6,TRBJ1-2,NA,CASSFGMVQNYGYTF,TGTGCCAGCAGCTTCGGGATGGTTCAAAACTATGGCTACACCTTC
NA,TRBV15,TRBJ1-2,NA,CATSIRVNYGYTF,TGTGCCACCAGCATTCGGGTTAACTATGGCTACACCTTC
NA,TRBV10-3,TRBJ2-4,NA,CAISPAGEAQYF,TGTGCCATCAGTCCGGCCGGGGAGGCTCAGTACTTC
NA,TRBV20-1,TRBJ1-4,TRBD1,CSALPTDRGLNEKLFF,TGCAGTGCTTTACCAACCGACAGGGGACTTAATGAAAAACTGTTTTTT
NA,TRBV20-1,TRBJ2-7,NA,CSGRGARSYEQYF,TGCAGTGGGAGGGGGGCGAGATCCTACGAGCAGTACTTC
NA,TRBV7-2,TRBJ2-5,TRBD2,CASIPRAASGRQYF,TGTGCCAGCATTCCCCGAGCGGCTAGCGGGAGGCAGTACTTC
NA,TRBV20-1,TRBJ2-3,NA,CSATTRTESTDTQYF,TGCAGTGCTACCACCCGGACGGAAAGCACAGATACGCAGTATTTT
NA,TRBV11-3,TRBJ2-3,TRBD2,CASSCNSGGAWTDTQYF,TGTGCCAGCAGCTGCAATAGCGGGGGGGCCTGGACAGATACGCAGTATTTT
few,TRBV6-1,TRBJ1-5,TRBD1,CASSQRTGAGNQPQHF,TGTGCCAGCAGTCAACGTACAGGGGCGGGCAATCAGCCCCAGCATTTT
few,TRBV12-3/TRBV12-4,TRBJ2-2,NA,CASSLANGGLAGELFF,TGTGCCAGCAGTTTAGCCAACGGGGGGCTCGCCGGGGAGCTGTTTTTT
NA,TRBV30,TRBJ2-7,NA,CAWKLGYEQYF,TGTGCCTGGAAGTTAGGCTACGAGCAGTACTTC
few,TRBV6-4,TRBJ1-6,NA,CASSDGGIDNSPLHF,TGTGCCAGCAGTGATGGAGGGATCGACAATTCACCCCTCCACTTT
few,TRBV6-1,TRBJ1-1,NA,CASKVYAENTEAFF,TGTGCCAGCAAAGTGTACGCAGAGAACACTGAAGCTTTCTTT
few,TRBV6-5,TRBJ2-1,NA,CASSYPSNPEQFF,TGTGCCAGCAGTTACCCCTCTAACCCCGAGCAGTTCTTC
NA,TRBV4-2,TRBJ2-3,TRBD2,CASSQGSGTSTDTQYF,TGTGCCAGCAGCCAAGGTAGCGGGACTAGCACAGATACGCAGTATTTT
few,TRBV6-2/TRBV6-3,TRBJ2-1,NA,CASSSPLFHEQFF,TGTGCCAGCAGTTCCCCTCTATTCCATGAGCAGTTCTTC
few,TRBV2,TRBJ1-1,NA,CASSDWAGRIIVTEAFF,TGTGCCAGCAGTGATTGGGCGGGGCGGATTATTGTCACTGAAGCTTTCTTT
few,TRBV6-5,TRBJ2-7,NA,CASSYEGQHYEQYF,TGTGCCAGCAGTTACGAAGGACAGCACTACGAGCAGTACTTC